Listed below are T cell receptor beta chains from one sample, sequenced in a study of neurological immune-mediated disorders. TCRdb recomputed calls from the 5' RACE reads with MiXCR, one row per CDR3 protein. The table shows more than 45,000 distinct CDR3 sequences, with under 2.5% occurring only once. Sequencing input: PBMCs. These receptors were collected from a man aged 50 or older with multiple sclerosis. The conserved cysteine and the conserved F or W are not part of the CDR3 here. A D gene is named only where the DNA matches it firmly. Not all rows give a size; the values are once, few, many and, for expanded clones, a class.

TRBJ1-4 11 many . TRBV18 ASSPRTNEKLF
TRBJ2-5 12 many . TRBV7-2 ASSLGGGRETQY
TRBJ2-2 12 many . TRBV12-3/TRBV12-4 ASSEAGGAGELF
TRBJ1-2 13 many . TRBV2 ASSEVVGGRNGYT
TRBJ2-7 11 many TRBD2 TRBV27 ASSLLRGGEQY
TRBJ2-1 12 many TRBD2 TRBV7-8 ASSLGTTYNEQF
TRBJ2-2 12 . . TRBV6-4 ASSEDGNTGELF
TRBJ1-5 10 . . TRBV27 ASSFPTQPQH
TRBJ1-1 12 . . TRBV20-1 SARDRRGYTEAF
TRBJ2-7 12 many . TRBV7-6 ASSPQGNVPEQY
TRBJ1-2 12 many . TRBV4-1 ASSQLGFNYGYT
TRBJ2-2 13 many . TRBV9 ASSVSTGNTGELF
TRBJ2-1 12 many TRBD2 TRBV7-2 ASSGWTSSDEQF
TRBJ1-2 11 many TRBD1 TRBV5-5 ASSMGTGYGYT
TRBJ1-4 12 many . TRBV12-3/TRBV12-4 ASSSGTVMRKLF
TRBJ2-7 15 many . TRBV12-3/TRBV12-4 ASSPGTGVRVRNEQY
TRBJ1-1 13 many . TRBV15 ATSRDNKRGTEAF
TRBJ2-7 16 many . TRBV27 ASSYSTWRGKSSYEQY
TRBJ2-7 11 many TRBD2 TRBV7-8 ASSSGGIYEQY
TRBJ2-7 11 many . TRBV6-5 ASSNAGSYEQY
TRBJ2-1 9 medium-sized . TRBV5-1 ASSLNNEQF
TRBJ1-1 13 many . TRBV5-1 ASSLGAQVNTEAF
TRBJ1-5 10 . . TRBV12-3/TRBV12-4 ASSARMGTQH
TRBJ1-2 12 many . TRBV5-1 ASSLEGGNYGYT
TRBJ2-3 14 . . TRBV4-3 ASSQDLWGSTDTQY
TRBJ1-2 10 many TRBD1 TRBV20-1 SARQGARGYT
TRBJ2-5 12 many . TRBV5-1 ASSLGSGQETQY
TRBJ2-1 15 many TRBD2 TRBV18 ASSPPSSGSSYNEQF
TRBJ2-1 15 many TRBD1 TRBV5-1 ASSLGYGTGNYNEQF
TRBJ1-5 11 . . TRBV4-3 ASSPARNQPQH
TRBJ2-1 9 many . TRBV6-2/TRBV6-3 ASSYGWEQF
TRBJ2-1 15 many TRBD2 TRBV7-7 ASSLGLTSGVENEQF
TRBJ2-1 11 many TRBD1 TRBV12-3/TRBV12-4 ASSYTGADEQF
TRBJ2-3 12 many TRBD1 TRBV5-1 ANTPDRNTDTQY
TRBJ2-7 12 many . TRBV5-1 ASSLAGAPGEQY
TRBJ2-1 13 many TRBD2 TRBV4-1 ASSQVTSGYNEQF
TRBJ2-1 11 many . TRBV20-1 SARFPSGNEQF
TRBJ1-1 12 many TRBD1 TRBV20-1 SAIETGSNTEAF
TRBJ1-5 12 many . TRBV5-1 ASSEDGLNQPQH
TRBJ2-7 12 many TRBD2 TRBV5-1 ASSLGSGGYEQY
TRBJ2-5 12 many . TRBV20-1 SASRGMIQETQY
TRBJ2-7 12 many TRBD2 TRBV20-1 SAISGGRDYEQY
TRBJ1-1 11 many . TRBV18 ASCAGLSTEAF
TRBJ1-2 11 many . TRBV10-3 AISDGGTYGYT